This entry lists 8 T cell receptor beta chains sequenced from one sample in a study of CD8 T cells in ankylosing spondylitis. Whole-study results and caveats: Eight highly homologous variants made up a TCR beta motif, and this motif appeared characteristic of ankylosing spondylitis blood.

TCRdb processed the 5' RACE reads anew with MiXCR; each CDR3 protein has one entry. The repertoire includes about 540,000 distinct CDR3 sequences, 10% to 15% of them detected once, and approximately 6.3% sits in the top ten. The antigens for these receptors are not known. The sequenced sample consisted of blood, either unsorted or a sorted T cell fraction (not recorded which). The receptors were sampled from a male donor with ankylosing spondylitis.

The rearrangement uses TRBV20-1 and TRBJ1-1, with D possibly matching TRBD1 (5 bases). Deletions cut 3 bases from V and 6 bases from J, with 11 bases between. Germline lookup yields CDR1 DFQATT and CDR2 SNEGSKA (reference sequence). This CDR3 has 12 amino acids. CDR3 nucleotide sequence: TGCAGTGCTAGGCAGGGAGGCGCTGAAGCTTTCTTT. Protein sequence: CSARQGGAEAFF.

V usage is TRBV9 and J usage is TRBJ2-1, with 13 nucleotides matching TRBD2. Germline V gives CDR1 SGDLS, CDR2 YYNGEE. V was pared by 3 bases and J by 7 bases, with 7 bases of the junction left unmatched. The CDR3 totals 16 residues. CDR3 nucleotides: TGTGCCAGCAGCGCGACAGGGACTAGCGGGATTAATGAGCAGTTCTTC. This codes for CASSATGTSGINEQFF.

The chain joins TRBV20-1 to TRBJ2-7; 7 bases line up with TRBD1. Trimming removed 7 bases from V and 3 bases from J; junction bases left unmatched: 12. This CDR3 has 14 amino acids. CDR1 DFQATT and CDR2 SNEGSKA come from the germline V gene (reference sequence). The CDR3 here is CSVPGQTTGYEQYF. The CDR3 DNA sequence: TGCAGTGTTCCGGGACAGACAACCGGCTACGAGCAGTACTTC.

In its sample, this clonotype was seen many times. In nucleotides, the CDR3 is TGTGCCAGCAGCTTAGAAGGCGAGGGCGGGGAGCTGTTTTTT. Protein sequence: CASSLEGEGGELFF. The rearrangement joins TRBV13 to TRBJ2-2; weak D call: TRBD2 (5 bases). This CDR3 region has 14 residues. Looked up from germline, CDR1 is PRHDT and CDR2 is FYEKMQ (reference sequence). The V gene lost 1 base and the J gene lost 7 bases, with 10 bases spanning the gap.

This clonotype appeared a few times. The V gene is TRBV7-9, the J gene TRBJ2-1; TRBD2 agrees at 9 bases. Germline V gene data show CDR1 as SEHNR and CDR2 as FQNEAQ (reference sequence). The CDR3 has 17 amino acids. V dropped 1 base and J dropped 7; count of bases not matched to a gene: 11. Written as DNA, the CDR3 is TGTGCCAGCAGCTTAGTTATAGCGGGAGAAGGTAGGAATGAGCAGTTCTTC. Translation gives CASSLVIAGEGRNEQFF.

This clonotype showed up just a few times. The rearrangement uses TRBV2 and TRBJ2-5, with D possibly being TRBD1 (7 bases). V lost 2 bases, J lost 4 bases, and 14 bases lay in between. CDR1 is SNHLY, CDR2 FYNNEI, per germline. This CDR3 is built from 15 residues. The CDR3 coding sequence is TGTGCCAGCAGTGAAAACAGGGGAGGAGCAGAGACCCAGTACTTC. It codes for CASSENRGGAETQYF.

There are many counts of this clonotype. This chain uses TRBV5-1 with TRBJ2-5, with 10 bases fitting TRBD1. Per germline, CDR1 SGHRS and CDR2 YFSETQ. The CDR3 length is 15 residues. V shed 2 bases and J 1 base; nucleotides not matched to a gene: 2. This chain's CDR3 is CASSLGQGVQETQYF. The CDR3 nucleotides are TGCGCCAGCAGCTTAGGACAGGGGGTCCAAGAGACCCAGTACTTC. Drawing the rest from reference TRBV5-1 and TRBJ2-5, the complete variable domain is KAGVTQTPRYLIKTRGQQVTLSCSPISGHRSVSWYQQTPGQGLQFLFEYFSETQRNKGNFPGRFSGRQFSNSRSEMNVSTLELGDSALYLCASSLGQGVQETQYFGPGTRLLVL.

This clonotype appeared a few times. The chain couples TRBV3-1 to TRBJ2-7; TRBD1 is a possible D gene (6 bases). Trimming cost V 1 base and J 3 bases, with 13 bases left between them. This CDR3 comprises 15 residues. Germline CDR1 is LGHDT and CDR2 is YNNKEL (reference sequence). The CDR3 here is CASSQGQVTGYEQYV. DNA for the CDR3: TGTGCCAGCAGCCAAGGGCAGGTGACAGGCTACGAGCAGTACGTC.